These T cell receptor beta chains were read from a single sample in a study of blood T cell repertoires in COVID-19. TCRdb's table, derived via immunoSEQ multiplex PCR, lists solely in-frame clones and lacks some. The sample records approximately 120,000 clones, 86% being singletons. Sample: peripheral blood. The receptors were gathered from a human donor in a cohort sampled during active COVID-19. The CDR3 runs from the conserved cysteine through the conserved F or W. The D gene is left open where the match is weak. Only some rows state a clone size, as once, few, many or a class for expanded clones.

v_gene	d_gene	abundance	j_gene	CDR3aa	CDR3nt
TRBV6-2/TRBV6-3	-	-	TRBJ2-1	CASSYPLRKLGEQFF	TGTGCCAGCAGTTACCCACTTAGGAAGCTAGGTGAGCAGTTCTTC
TRBV18	-	-	TRBJ1-6	CASSPTRGPLRHNSPLHF	TGTGCCAGCTCACCTACCCGCGGCCCCCTCCGCCATAATTCACCCCTCCACTTT
TRBV4-3	-	-	TRBJ1-1	CASSLQTAGNTEAFF	TGCGCCAGCAGCCTTCAAACAGCGGGGAACACTGAAGCTTTCTTT
TRBV6-5	-	-	TRBJ1-5	CASSYARGNQPQHF	TGTGCCAGCAGTTACGCGAGGGGCAATCAGCCCCAGCATTTT
TRBV7-8	TRBD1	-	TRBJ2-7	CASSQRATGTGGTYEQYF	TGTGCCAGCAGCCAGCGAGCGACTGGGACAGGGGGAACTTACGAGCAGTACTTC
TRBV24-1	TRBD1	-	TRBJ1-1	CATRPSGQATEAFF	TGTGCCACCAGACCGTCCGGACAGGCCACTGAAGCTTTCTTT
TRBV7-2	TRBD2	once	TRBJ2-2	CASSLALAGGNTGELFF	TGTGCCAGCAGCTTAGCTCTAGCGGGAGGGAACACCGGGGAGCTGTTTTTT
TRBV2	TRBD1	-	TRBJ1-2	CASSERGTGGNYGYTF	TGTGCCAGCAGTGAAAGGGGAACAGGGGGCAACTATGGCTACACCTTC
TRBV24-1	-	-	TRBJ2-2	CATSEVWTVNTGELFF	TGTGCCACCAGTGAGGTTTGGACAGTGAACACCGGGGAGCTGTTTTTT
TRBV5-1	TRBD2	-	TRBJ2-1	CASSPGLAGAPEQFF	TGCGCCAGCAGCCCCGGACTAGCGGGAGCCCCCGAGCAGTTCTTC
TRBV4-3	TRBD1	-	TRBJ2-5	CASSPNTGGGKTQYF	TGCGCCAGCAGCCCCAATACAGGGGGCGGAAAGACCCAGTACTTC
TRBV2	-	-	TRBJ2-5	CASTGGGETQYF	TGTGCCAGTACAGGGGGAGGGGAGACCCAGTACTTC
TRBV7-2	-	-	TRBJ1-1	CASGARKMNTEAFF	TGTGCCAGCGGTGCGCGAAAAATGAACACTGAAGCTTTCTTT
TRBV7-9	TRBD2	-	TRBJ2-5	CASSIGLAGGGETQYF	TGTGCCAGCAGCATTGGACTAGCGGGAGGTGGTGAGACCCAGTACTTC
TRBV11-2	TRBD2	-	TRBJ2-2	CASSSGLGPGELFF	TGTGCCAGCAGCTCGGGACTAGGTCCCGGGGAGCTGTTTTTT
TRBV19	TRBD2	-	TRBJ2-7	CASSVTEAGGAYEQYF	TGTGCCAGTAGTGTTACCGAAGCGGGAGGCGCCTACGAGCAGTACTTC
TRBV30	-	-	TRBJ1-2	CAWSVLGNYGYTF	TGTGCCTGGAGTGTACTAGGGAACTATGGCTACACCTTC
TRBV7-9	-	-	TRBJ2-7	CASSLSAGPYEQYF	TGTGCCAGCAGCTTATCGGCAGGCCCCTACGAGCAGTACTTC
TRBV19	TRBD1	-	TRBJ2-1	CASSTGQVYNEQFF	TGTGCCAGTAGTACGGGACAGGTGTACAATGAGCAGTTCTTC
TRBV3-1/TRBV3-2	-	-	TRBJ1-1	CASSLWRGLAFF	TGTGCCAGCAGCCTGTGGCGGGGGCTGGCTTTCTTT
TRBV10-1	-	once	TRBJ2-3	CATSSQLAGTDTQYF	TGCGCCACTTCTTCACAACTAGCTGGCACAGATACGCAGTATTTT
TRBV6-2/TRBV6-3	TRBD2	-	TRBJ2-1	CASSYPLAGVVNEQFF	TGTGCCAGCAGTTACCCCTTAGCGGGAGTTGTAAATGAGCAGTTCTTC
TRBV29-1	-	-	TRBJ2-7	CSVFNPQAYEQYF	TGCAGCGTTTTTAACCCGCAGGCGTACGAGCAGTACTTC